Sequencing of this T cell receptor (beta chain) was carried out in a study of cytomegalovirus exposure and HLA in healthy donors. Study-level points and caveats: Later analysis found that TCR beta chains associated with HLA were more clonally expanded than other, equally common chains. In a later analysis, TCR beta V- and J-gene trimming was associated with a missense DCLRE1C variant. The records held CMV serostatus as the only immune exposure information. Later analysis identified several of the most significant clusters that appeared linked to common viral pathogens.

PCR involved 60 Vbeta and 13 Jbeta primers. Sequenced by immunoSEQ multiplex PCR; TCRdb stores in-frame clones only, minus some. Altogether 200,000 to 250,000 clones are present, about 89% being singletons, with the ten largest covering over 0.95%. As for this clone: Its matching antigen is unknown.

Germline V gene sequence: CDR1 LGHNA, CDR2 YNFKEQ. Trimming cost V 1 base and J 4 bases, with 11 bases left between them. CDR3 length equals 14 residues. This TCR derives from a woman aged 18 to 35 in good health and CMV-seronegative. The sequencing input was PBMCs. The gene calls are TRBV4-2 and TRBJ2-7; D unclear. This CDR3 is CASSQAVRLYEQYF. DNA of the CDR3: TGTGCCAGCAGCCAAGCCGTCCGACTTTACGAGCAGTACTTC.